Presented here are 32 T cell receptor beta chains from one specimen sequenced in a study of shared clonotypes between healthy human individuals. Some clones are missing from TCRdb's copy, which holds only in-frame ones; the method was immunoSEQ multiplex PCR. The sample records 730,000 or so clones, roughly 78% being singletons. Sequenced sample: memory CD4+ T cells sorted from blood. The subset is: CD45RA-negative fraction. These receptors were collected from a woman aged 25 to 39 in good health.

The chain uses TRBV6-6 and TRBJ2-2, with TRBD1 matching over 7 bases. Germline-derived CDR1 and CDR2 are MNHNY and SVGAGI (reference sequence). CDR3 length: 15 amino acids. V shed 2 bases and J 1 base; nucleotides not matched to a gene: 1. CDR3 sequence reads: CASSYAGGNTGELFF. In nucleotides, the CDR3 is TGTGCCAGCAGTTACGCAGGGGGGAACACCGGGGAGCTGTTTTTT.

In this sample, this clone turned up many times. The V gene is TRBV9, the J gene TRBJ2-3; D is possibly TRBD2 (5 bases). The CDR3 consists of 15 residues. The germline V and J ends were trimmed by 3 bases and 6 bases, with 17 bases remaining between them. Germline V gives CDR1 SGDLS, CDR2 YYNGEE. DNA of the CDR3: TGTGCCAGCAGCGCGAATTGGCTAGCTCTTGATACGCAGTATTTT. Protein sequence: CASSANWLALDTQYF.

The V and J genes are TRBV5-6 and TRBJ1-1; D not resolved. The CDR3 contains 14 residues. Germline CDR1 is SGHDT and CDR2 is YYEEEE. Between the trimmed V and J ends, which lost 4 bases and 5 bases, there was a span of 15 bases. The CDR3 DNA follows: TGTGCCAGCAGCGACCCACGGGTAAGAACTGAAGCTTTCTTT. It codes for CASSDPRVRTEAFF.

The DNA of the CDR3 is TGTGCCAGCAGCGCATTTGGAGTGGCCGGGACCAAGAACACTGAAGCTTTCTTT. Residues: CASSAFGVAGTKNTEAFF. The chain couples TRBV9 to TRBJ1-1; tentatively, D is TRBD1 (5 bases). Looked up from germline, CDR1 is SGDLS and CDR2 is YYNGEE. This CDR3 is built from 18 residues. V lost 3 bases, J lost 1 base, and 22 bases lay in between. Supplemented by reference TRBV9 and TRBJ1-1, the full variable domain reads DSGVTQTPKHLITATGQRVTLRCSPRSGDLSVYWYQQSLDQGLQFLIQYYNGEERAKGNILERFSAQQFPDLHSELNLSSLELGDSALYFCASSAFGVAGTKNTEAFFGQGTRLTVV.

This chain links TRBV19 with TRBJ2-3, with 10 bases matching TRBD1. In germline, CDR1 is LNHDA, CDR2 SQIVND (reference sequence). This CDR3 is 14 amino acids long. DNA for the CDR3: TGTGCAAGTGGTAGTCGGGACAGGGGTGATACGCAGTATTTT. It is translated as CASGSRDRGDTQYF.

The chain has TRBV7-6 and TRBJ2-2; TRBD2 aligns across 7 bases. CDR3 size: 14 residues. V gave up 1 base and J gave up 5 bases; unmatched junction bases: 1. The germline gives CDR1 SGHVS, CDR2 FNYEAQ. CDR3 protein: CASSLVGGTGELFF. In DNA, the CDR3 is TGTGCCAGCAGCTTAGTGGGGGGGACCGGGGAGCTGTTTTTT.

This chain uses TRBV7-2 with TRBJ2-3; TRBD2 matches at 7 bases. Germline-derived CDR1 and CDR2 are SGHTA and FQGNSA. Trimming cost V 0 bases and J 4 bases; bases outside gene matches: 4. This CDR3 is built from 15 residues. DNA of the CDR3: TGTGCCAGCAGCTTAGCGCTACTAGCGTCAGATACGCAGTATTTT. It yields the protein CASSLALLASDTQYF.

V is TRBV9 and J is TRBJ2-7, with a possible D match to TRBD1 (5 bases). The CDR3 extends over 13 amino acids. Deletions cut 0 bases from V and 3 bases from J, with 7 bases between. Germline values: CDR1 SGDLS, CDR2 YYNGEE. The CDR3 region is CASSVDRRYEQYF. CDR3 in DNA: TGTGCCAGCAGCGTAGACAGGCGCTACGAGCAGTACTTC.

The count of this clone is one. The genes are TRBV29-1 and TRBJ1-2; 9 bases fit TRBD1. The CDR3 covers 13 residues. The J segment lost 7 bases and the V segment lost 6 bases, leaving 9 bases of the junction unmatched. CDR1 SQVTM and CDR2 ANQGSEA come from the germline V gene. The CDR3 here is CSVEDRGGSGYTF. CDR3 nucleotide sequence: TGCAGCGTCGAGGACAGGGGAGGGTCTGGCTACACCTTC. The full variable domain, with the rest looked up from reference TRBV29-1 and TRBJ1-2, is SAVISQKPSRDICQRGTSLTIQCQVDSQVTMMFWYRQQPGQSLTLIATANQGSEATYESGFVIDKFPISRPNLTFSTLTVSNMSPEDSSIYLCSVEDRGGSGYTFGSGTRLTVV.

The chain joins TRBV6-6 to TRBJ2-5, with D perhaps given as TRBD1 or TRBD2 (5 bases each). Germline V CDR1 and CDR2: MNHNY, SVGAGI (reference sequence). V was trimmed by 6 bases and J by 2 bases, leaving 10 bases between them. The CDR3 runs 13 residues. This chain's CDR3 is CASSGALQETQYF. Here the CDR3 DNA reads TGTGCCAGCAGCGGGGCACTACAAGAGACCCAGTACTTC.

This clone was seen only once. At the DNA level, this CDR3 is encoded by other sequences in the same sample as well. The CDR3 reads CASSLRTGELFF. CDR3 DNA: TGTGCCAGCAGCCTAAGGACCGGGGAGCTGTTTTTT. The rearrangement joins TRBV7-2 to TRBJ2-2; D unresolved. Looked up from germline, CDR1 is SGHTA and CDR2 is FQGNSA. Trimming shortened V by 5 bases and J by 5 bases, and 6 bases separated the two germline ends. The CDR3 has 12 residues.

The V gene is TRBV6-5, the J gene TRBJ2-1; tentative D call: TRBD2 (6 bases). This CDR3 comprises 13 residues. V lost 8 bases and J 5 bases, leaving 13 bases between the germline ends. Germline CDR1 is MNHEY and CDR2 is SVGAGI. The CDR3 here is CASERRGNNEQFF. In DNA form, the CDR3 reads TGTGCCAGCGAAAGGAGGGGCAACAATGAGCAGTTCTTC.

The genes are TRBV5-1 and TRBJ1-4, with 8 bases fitting TRBD1. Germline trimming cut 4 bases from V and 5 bases from J; bases unmatched to any gene: 10. The length of the CDR3 is 16 residues. In germline, CDR1 is SGHRS, CDR2 YFSETQ. CDR3 coding DNA: TGCGCCAGCAGCACCGGACAGGGAATAGGCAATGAAAAACTGTTTTTT. It encodes CASSTGQGIGNEKLFF.

This sequence joins TRBV7-3 and TRBJ2-3, with 7 nucleotides matching TRBD2. Trimming removed 5 bases from V and 2 bases from J; junction bases left unmatched: 7. The germline V gene has CDR1 SGHTA and CDR2 FQGTGA. This CDR3 has 15 residues. The CDR3 reads CASSTVGGPTDTQYF. CDR3 nucleotide sequence: TGTGCCAGCAGCACTGTGGGAGGGCCCACAGATACGCAGTATTTT.

This chain joins TRBV21-1 and TRBJ1-4. TRBV21-1 corresponds to a pseudogene. This CDR3 is 15 amino acids long. CDR3 in DNA: TGTGCCAGCAGCAAAGAGGCAAGGGTTAGTGAAAAACTGTTTTTT. The encoded protein is CASSKEARVSEKLFF.

The rearrangement uses TRBV5-1 and TRBJ1-1; D remains ambiguous. Germline lookup yields CDR1 SGHRS and CDR2 YFSETQ. V lost 1 base, J lost 4 bases, and 11 bases lay in between. The CDR3 contains 14 residues. The CDR3 sequence: CASSLRQRGTEAFF. The CDR3 bases are TGCGCCAGCAGCTTGCGCCAGCGAGGCACTGAAGCTTTCTTT.

This clone was found once. V gene TRBV2 combines with J gene TRBJ2-1, with 7 positions matching TRBD2. CDR3 size: 14 residues. Per the germline V gene, CDR1 is SNHLY and CDR2 is FYNNEI. Unmatched junction bases numbered 6, after V lost 4 bases and J lost 6 bases. CDR3 region: CASSASGIPNEQFF. The CDR3 nucleotides are TGTGCCAGCAGTGCGAGCGGGATTCCCAATGAGCAGTTCTTC.

The CDR3 DNA follows: TGTGCCAGCTCACCCTGGACAGGGCGGGACACTGAAGCTTTCTTT. It encodes CASSPWTGRDTEAFF. The chain uses TRBV18 and TRBJ1-1; TRBD1 matches 8 bases. The CDR3 is 15 residues long. V shed 3 bases and J 3 bases; nucleotides not matched to a gene: 6. CDR1 is KGHSH, CDR2 LQKENI, per germline.

J is TRBJ2-3 and V is TRBV27; D assignment may be TRBD1 or TRBD2 (5 bases each). Trimming removed 7 bases from V and 6 bases from J, with 17 bases in between. This CDR3 spans 14 amino acids. Looked up from germline, CDR1 is MNHEY and CDR2 is SMNVEV (reference sequence). This CDR3 is CASTRDPGRDTQYF. CDR3 DNA sequence: TGTGCCAGCACCAGGGACCCTGGCCGGGATACGCAGTATTTT.

In this sample, this clone turned up once. The chain couples TRBV9 to TRBJ1-1, with unresolved D. The V gene lost 2 bases and the J gene lost 1 base, with 9 bases spanning the gap. The CDR3 is 14 residues long. From germline, CDR1 is SGDLS and CDR2 YYNGEE. The CDR3 nucleotides are TGTGCCAGCAGCGTTCGGACGGAGAACACTGAAGCTTTCTTT. Its protein is CASSVRTENTEAFF.

V usage is TRBV10-3 and J usage is TRBJ2-3, with 11 nucleotides matching TRBD1. CDR1 and CDR2 (germline): ENHRY, SYGVKD. The CDR3 runs to 13 residues. Unmatched junction bases numbered 2, after V lost 8 bases and J lost 4 bases. CDR3 DNA: TGTGCCATCGGACAGGGGGCGGCAGATACGCAGTATTTT. As protein: CAIGQGAADTQYF.

The rearrangement links TRBV2 to TRBJ2-1, with 7 bases matching TRBD2. The CDR3 has 14 residues. J lost 0 bases, V lost 10 bases, and 6 bases had no gene match. Germline CDR1 reads SNHLY; CDR2 reads FYNNEI. The CDR3 reads CAIGGGSSYNEQFF. The CDR3 region has the DNA TGTGCCATCGGGGGAGGGAGCTCCTACAATGAGCAGTTCTTC.

This clone was picked up many times. CDR3: CASSDWLYSNQPQHF. DNA for the CDR3: TGTGCCAGCAGTGATTGGTTATATAGCAATCAGCCCCAGCATTTT. V usage is TRBV2 and J usage is TRBJ1-5; D is unclear. V gave up 3 bases and J gave up 0 bases, with 9 bases separating them. This CDR3 contains 15 residues. Germline-derived CDR1 and CDR2 are SNHLY and FYNNEI.

Comment on this clone: Different DNA sequences within this sample yield the same CDR3. The chain links TRBV7-2 to TRBJ1-5; no definite D call. The CDR3 is made up of 14 amino acids. Looked up from germline, CDR1 is SGHTA and CDR2 is FQGNSA. V lost 5 bases, J lost 2 bases, and 10 bases lay in between. CDR3 region: CASSLEGGNQPQHF. In nucleotides, the CDR3 is TGTGCCAGCAGCCTTGAGGGTGGCAATCAGCCCCAGCATTTT.

V is TRBV5-1 and J is TRBJ2-2; D might be TRBD1 or TRBD2, each matching 6 bases. CDR1 is SGHRS and CDR2 is YFSETQ in the germline V gene. The CDR3 length is 13 residues. V lost 2 bases and J 8 bases, leaving 10 bases between the germline ends. Here the CDR3 reads CASSFGGPGELFF. In DNA, the CDR3 is TGCGCCAGCAGCTTTGGGGGGCCGGGGGAGCTGTTTTTT.

The chain carries TRBV18 and TRBJ1-2; a weak D match, TRBD1 (6 bases). The ends were cut back, 3 bases at V and 4 bases at J, with 18 bases in the middle. The CDR3 spans 16 residues. In germline, CDR1 is KGHSH, CDR2 LQKENI. The CDR3 spells CASSPALGAEGYGYTF. CDR3 coding DNA: TGTGCCAGCTCACCTGCTCTGGGGGCGGAAGGCTATGGCTACACCTTC.

V usage is TRBV6-1 and J usage is TRBJ2-7; D tentatively fits TRBD1 or TRBD2 (5 bases each). Trimming left V 4 bases short and J 5 bases short, with 12 bases between. This CDR3 spans 13 amino acids. The V gene's germline CDR1 is MNHNS and CDR2 SASEGT. Here the CDR3 DNA reads TGTGCCAGCAGTGCTTGGGGGTTCGACGAGCAGTACTTC. Its protein product is CASSAWGFDEQYF.

This clone was recorded many times. This chain connects TRBV11-2 to TRBJ2-7, with D perhaps matching TRBD2 (6 bases). The V gene lost 4 bases and the J gene lost 2 bases, with 18 bases spanning the gap. Germline V gene sequence: CDR1 SGHAT, CDR2 FQNNGV. There are 16 residues in the CDR3. This CDR3 reads CASSSFRERGTYEQYF. As DNA, the CDR3 is TGTGCCAGCAGCTCATTCCGGGAGAGGGGTACCTACGAGCAGTACTTC.

This rearrangement joins TRBV2 to TRBJ2-5; a possible D gene is TRBD1 (6 bases). The V and J ends lost 4 bases and 4 bases respectively, with 16 bases between them. The germline CDR1 and CDR2 sequences are SNHLY and FYNNEI. The CDR3 extends over 15 amino acids. In DNA form, the CDR3 reads TGTGCCAGCAGTGGGCAGGGGAAAGGGGTAGAGACCCAGTACTTC. Translated: CASSGQGKGVETQYF.

This chain connects TRBV6-1 to TRBJ2-5; 8 bases match TRBD1. Germline CDR1 MNHNS, CDR2 SASEGT. The ends lost 3 bases at V and 4 bases at J; junction bases unmatched: 4. This CDR3 is 14 amino acids long. CDR3 sequence (DNA): TGTGCCAGCAGTGAGCCTACAGGGGGAGAGACCCAGTACTTC. Its protein is CASSEPTGGETQYF.

The chain joins TRBV7-9 to TRBJ2-3; no firm D call. The CDR3 loop spans 11 amino acids. Germline lookup yields CDR1 SEHNR and CDR2 FQNEAQ (reference sequence). Trimming took 6 bases from V and 6 from J, leaving 7 bases between them. CDR3 in DNA: TGTGCCAGCAGACGAGAGGATACGCAGTATTTT. This encodes CASRREDTQYF. Supplemented by reference TRBV7-9 and TRBJ2-3, the full variable domain reads DTGVSQNPRHKITKRGQNVTFRCDPISEHNRLYWYRQTLGQGPEFLTYFQNEAQLEKSRLLSDRFSAERPKGSFSTLEIQRTEQGDSAMYLCASRREDTQYFGPGTRLTVL.

The chain has TRBV10-3 and TRBJ2-7, with 7 positions matching TRBD1. Trimming removed 7 bases from V and 1 base from J; junction bases left unmatched: 4. The CDR3 runs 13 residues. The germline gives CDR1 ENHRY, CDR2 SYGVKD. The CDR3 reads CAINRDSSYEQYF. As DNA, the CDR3 is TGTGCCATCAATAGGGACAGTTCCTACGAGCAGTACTTC.